This TCR beta chain originates from a study of blood T cells in healthy people across ages. This CDR3 region has 13 residues. Germline V gene data show CDR1 as SGHTA and CDR2 as FQGNSA. V lost 4 bases and J 10 bases, leaving 17 bases between the germline ends. This clonotype was counted a few times. Its antigen is unknown. Study outcomes and limitations: It was held that the diversity estimates obtained from one million T cells were underestimates. Donor CMV status, an unknown factor, possibly confounded changes in expanded clonotypes.

A second PCR of 7 to 11 cycles used a sample-barcoded 5' primer and a J-beta primer mix. TCRdb passed the 5' RACE reads through MiXCR, listing each CDR3 protein once. The sample has 650,000 to 950,000 distinct CDR3 sequences; 40% to 50% are singletons. The receptor was isolated from a man in his sixties in good health. The sample was blood. The chain carries TRBV7-2 and TRBJ2-7, with D uncertain. In DNA form, the CDR3 reads TGTGCCAGCAGCTCGAGACGACTCCCAATCCAGTACTTC. It yields the protein CASSSRRLPIQYF.